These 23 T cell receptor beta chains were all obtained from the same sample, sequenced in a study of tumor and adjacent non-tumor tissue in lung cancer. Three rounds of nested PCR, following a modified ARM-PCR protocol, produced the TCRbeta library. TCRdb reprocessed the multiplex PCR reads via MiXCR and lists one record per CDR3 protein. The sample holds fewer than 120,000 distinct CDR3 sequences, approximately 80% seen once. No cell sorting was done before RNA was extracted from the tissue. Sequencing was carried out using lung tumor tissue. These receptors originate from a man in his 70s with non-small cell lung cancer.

CDR3 amino acids: CTTSQRLDRRAAFF. The CDR3 DNA reads TGCACCACCAGCCAAAGATTGGACAGAAGGGCAGCTTTCTTT. This chain uses TRBV1 with TRBJ1-1; the tabulated D call, TRBD1, remains unverified against the DNA. TRBV1 is tagged as a pseudogene. There are 14 residues in the CDR3.

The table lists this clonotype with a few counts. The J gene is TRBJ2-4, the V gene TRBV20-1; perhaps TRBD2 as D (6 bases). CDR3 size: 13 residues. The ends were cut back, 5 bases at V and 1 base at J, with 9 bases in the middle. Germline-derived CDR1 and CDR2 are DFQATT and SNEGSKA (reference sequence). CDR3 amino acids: CSAGGAAKNIQYF. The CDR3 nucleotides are TGCAGTGCTGGAGGGGCGGCCAAAAACATTCAGTACTTC.

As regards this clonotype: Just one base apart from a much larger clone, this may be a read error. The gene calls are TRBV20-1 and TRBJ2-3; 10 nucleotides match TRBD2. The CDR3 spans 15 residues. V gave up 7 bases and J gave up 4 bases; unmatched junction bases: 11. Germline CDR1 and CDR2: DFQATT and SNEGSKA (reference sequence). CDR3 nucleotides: TGCAGTGTTACCAGCGGGAGGGCCTCCGCAGATACGCAGTATTTT. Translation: CSVTSGRASADTQYF.

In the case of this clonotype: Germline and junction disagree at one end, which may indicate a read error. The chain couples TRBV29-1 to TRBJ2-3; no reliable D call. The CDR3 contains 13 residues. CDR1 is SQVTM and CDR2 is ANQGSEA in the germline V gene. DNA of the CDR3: TGCAGCGTTGAGCTTCGAGGTGAATATACGCAGTGTTTT. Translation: CSVELRGEYTQCF.

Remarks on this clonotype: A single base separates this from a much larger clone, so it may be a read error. In nucleotides, the CDR3 is TGTGCCAGCAGTGCCAACTACGAGCAGTACTTC. Its translation is CASSANYEQYF. V usage is TRBV2 and J usage is TRBJ2-7; no clear D. The CDR3 is 11 amino acids. Germline V gene lookup returns CDR1 SNHLY and CDR2 FYNNEI. V lost 4 bases, J lost 3 bases, and 4 bases lay in between.

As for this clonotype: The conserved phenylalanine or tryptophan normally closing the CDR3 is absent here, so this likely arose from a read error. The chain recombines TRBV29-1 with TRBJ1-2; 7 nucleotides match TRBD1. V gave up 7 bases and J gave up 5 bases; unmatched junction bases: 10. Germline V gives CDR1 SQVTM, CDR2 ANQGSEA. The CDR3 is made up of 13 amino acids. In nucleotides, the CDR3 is TGCAGCGCCAAGACAGGGTTGGGATATGGCTACACCTCC. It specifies CSAKTGLGYGYTS.

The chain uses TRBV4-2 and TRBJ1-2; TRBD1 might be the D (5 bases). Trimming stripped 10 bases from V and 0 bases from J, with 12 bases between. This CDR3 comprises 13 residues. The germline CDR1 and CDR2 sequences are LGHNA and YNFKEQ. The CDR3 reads CANRPTANYGYTF. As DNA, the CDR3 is TGTGCCAACAGGCCGACAGCTAACTATGGCTACACCTTC.

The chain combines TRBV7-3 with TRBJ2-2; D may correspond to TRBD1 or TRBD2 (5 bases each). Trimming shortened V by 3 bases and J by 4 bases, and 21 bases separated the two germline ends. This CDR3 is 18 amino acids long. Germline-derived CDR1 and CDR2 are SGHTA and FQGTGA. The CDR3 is CASSLRRRRGQSTGELFF. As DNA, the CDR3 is TGTGCCAGCAGCTTGAGGAGGCGAAGGGGTCAGAGCACCGGGGAGCTGTTTTTT.

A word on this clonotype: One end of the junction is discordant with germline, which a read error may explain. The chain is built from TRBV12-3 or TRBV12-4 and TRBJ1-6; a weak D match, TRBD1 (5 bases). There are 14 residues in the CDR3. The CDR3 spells CASSRTFYISPLHF. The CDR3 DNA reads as TGTGCAAGCAGTCGGACATTCTATATTTCACCCCTCCACTTT.

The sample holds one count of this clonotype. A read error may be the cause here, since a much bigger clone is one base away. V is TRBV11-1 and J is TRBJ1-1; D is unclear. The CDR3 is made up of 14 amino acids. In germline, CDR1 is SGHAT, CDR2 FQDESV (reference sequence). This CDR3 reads CARSLSAGETEAFF. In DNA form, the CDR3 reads TGTGCCAGAAGCTTATCGGCGGGCGAGACTGAAGCTTTCTTT.

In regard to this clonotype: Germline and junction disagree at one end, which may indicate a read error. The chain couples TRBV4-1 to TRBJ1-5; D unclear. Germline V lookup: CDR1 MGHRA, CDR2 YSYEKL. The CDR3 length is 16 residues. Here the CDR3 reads CASSQEPTYSNQSQHF. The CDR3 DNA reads TGCGCCAGCAGCCAAGAGCCGACCTACAGCAATCAGTCCCAGCATTTT.

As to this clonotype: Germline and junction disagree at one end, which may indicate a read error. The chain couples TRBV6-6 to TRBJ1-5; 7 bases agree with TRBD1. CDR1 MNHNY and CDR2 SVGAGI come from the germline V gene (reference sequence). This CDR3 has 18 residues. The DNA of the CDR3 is TGTACCAGCAGTTACTTCCCGTGGGGACAGAATAGCAATCAGCCCCAGCATTTT. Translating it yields CTSSYFPWGQNSNQPQHF.

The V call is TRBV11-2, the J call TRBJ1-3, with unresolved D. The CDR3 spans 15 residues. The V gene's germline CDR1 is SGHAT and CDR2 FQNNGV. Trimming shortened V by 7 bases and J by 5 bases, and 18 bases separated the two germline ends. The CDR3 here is CASNHTWSPRNTIYF. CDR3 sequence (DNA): TGTGCCAGCAACCACACCTGGAGCCCTCGAAACACCATATATTTT.

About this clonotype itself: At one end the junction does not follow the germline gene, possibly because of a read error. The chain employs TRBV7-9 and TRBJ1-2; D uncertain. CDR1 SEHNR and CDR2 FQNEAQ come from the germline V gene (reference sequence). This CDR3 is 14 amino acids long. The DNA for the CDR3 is TGTGCCAGCAGACCGTCGGGGAGTAACTATGGCTACACTTTC. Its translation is CASRPSGSNYGYTF.

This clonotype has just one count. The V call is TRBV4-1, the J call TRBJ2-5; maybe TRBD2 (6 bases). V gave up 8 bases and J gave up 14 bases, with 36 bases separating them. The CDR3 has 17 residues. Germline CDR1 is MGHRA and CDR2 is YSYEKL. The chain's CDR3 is CASGSGLPVDPQETLYF. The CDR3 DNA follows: TGCGCCAGCGGCTCGGGACTCCCGGTGGATCCACAAGAGACCCTATACTTC.

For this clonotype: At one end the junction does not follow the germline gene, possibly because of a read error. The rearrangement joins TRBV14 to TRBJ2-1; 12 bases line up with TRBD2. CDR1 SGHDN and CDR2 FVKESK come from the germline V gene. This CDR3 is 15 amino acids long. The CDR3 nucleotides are TGTGCCAACAGCCGAGAGCTAGCGGGAGGGCATGAGCAGTTCTTC. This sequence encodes CANSRELAGGHEQFF.

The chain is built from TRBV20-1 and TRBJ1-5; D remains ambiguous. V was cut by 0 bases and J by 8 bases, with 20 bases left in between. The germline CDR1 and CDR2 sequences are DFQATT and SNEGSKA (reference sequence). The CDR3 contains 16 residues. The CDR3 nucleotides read TGCAGTGCTAGAGACAAGCCGGACTTTCCCAAGAAGCCCCAGCATTTT. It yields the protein CSARDKPDFPKKPQHF.

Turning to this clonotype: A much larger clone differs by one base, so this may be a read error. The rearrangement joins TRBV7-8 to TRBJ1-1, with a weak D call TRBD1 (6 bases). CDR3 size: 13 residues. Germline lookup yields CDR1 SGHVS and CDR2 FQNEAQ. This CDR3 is CASSAQGSGEASF. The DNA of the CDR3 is TGTGCCAGCAGCGCACAGGGAAGCGGTGAAGCTTCCTTT.

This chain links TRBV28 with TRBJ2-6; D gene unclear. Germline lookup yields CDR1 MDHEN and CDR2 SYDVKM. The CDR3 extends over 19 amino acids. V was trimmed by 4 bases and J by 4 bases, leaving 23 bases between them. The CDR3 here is CASSYGYSWIRWGANVLTF. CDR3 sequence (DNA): TGTGCCAGCAGTTACGGCTATTCCTGGATACGCTGGGGGGCCAACGTCCTGACTTTC.

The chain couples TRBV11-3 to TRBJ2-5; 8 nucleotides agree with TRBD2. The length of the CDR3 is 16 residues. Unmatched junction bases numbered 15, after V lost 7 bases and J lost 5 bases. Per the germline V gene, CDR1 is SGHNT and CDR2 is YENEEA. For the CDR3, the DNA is TGTGCCAGCATCCTAGGTGTGGAGAGACTAGCGGAGACCCAGTACTTC. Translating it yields CASILGVERLAETQYF.

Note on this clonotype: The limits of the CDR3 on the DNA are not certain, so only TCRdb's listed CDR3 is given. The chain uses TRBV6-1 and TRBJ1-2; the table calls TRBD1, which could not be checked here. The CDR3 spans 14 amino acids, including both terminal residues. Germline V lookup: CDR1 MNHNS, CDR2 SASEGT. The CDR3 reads CTSSFGQGNYGYTF.

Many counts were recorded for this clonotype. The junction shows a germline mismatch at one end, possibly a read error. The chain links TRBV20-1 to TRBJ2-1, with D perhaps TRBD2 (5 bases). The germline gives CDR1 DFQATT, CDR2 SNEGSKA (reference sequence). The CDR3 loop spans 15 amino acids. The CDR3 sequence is CSARGGSVSNNEQFF. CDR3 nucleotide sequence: TGCAGTGCTAGAGGGGGTAGCGTCTCCAACAATGAGCAGTTCTTC.

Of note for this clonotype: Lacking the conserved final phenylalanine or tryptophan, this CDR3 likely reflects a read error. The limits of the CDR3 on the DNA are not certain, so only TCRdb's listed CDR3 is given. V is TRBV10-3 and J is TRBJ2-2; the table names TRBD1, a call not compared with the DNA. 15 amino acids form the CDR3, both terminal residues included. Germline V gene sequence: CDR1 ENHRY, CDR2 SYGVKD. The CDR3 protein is CAIATGASYTEELFY.